This T cell receptor (beta chain) was captured in a study of identical twins. All donors comprised healthy Caucasians. A note on this clonotype: Its antigen is as yet unknown.

Study-wide findings and caveats: Conclusions rested on cross-sectional statistics rather than following the same donors.

Template switching added a universal primer site, and cDNA bore unique molecular identifiers. One entry per CDR3 protein results from TCRdb running MiXCR on the 5' RACE reads. In the table there are approximately 240,000 distinct CDR3 sequences, 11% to 15% of which are singletons. Sequencing input: memory (CD45RO+) T cells sorted from blood. The clonotype comes from a woman younger than 35 in good health.

The CDR3 bases are TGCAGTGCTCACCCCGCTTCGCTAGCTCAGAAGGTGGATGAGCAGTTCTTC. It translates to CSAHPASLAQKVDEQFF. This chain joins TRBV20-1 and TRBJ2-1; perhaps TRBD2 as D (5 bases). V was shortened by 5 bases and J by 8 bases, with 28 bases between the two germline ends. This CDR3 has 17 residues. Germline assignment: CDR1 DFQATT and CDR2 SNEGSKA (reference sequence).